This is a list of T cell receptor beta chains from one sample in a study of blood T cell repertoires in COVID-19. The repertoire was sequenced with immunoSEQ multiplex PCR; TCRdb's copy has only in-frame clones and lacks some. The table has 60,000 to 80,000 clones, over 75% seen once; the top ten hold about 20%. Sequencing used peripheral blood. The origin of the receptors is a woman in her sixties with COVID-19, enrolled during active disease. CDR3s include the opening cysteine and the closing phenylalanine or tryptophan. The order of the fields is clone size, D gene, J gene, V gene, CDR3 DNA, CDR3 protein. A D gene is named only where the DNA matches it firmly. Expanded clones are given a class, and other clones once, few, many or no size at all.

few	.	TRBJ1-2	TRBV30	TGTGCCTGGACAGGGAGGATCTATGGCTACACCTTC	CAWTGRIYGYTF
.	.	TRBJ2-7	TRBV7-9	TGTGCCAGCAGCTACCCAGGCGCCTCCTACGAGCAGTACTTC	CASSYPGASYEQYF
once	TRBD1	TRBJ2-5	TRBV15	TGTGCCACCAGCAGACGGGACAGCCGAGGAGAGACCCAGTACTTC	CATSRRDSRGETQYF
.	TRBD1	TRBJ1-4	TRBV5-1	TGCGCCAGCAGCCCGGGACAGGGGAATGAAAAACTGTTTTTT	CASSPGQGNEKLFF
.	TRBD1	TRBJ1-5	TRBV5-6	TGTGCCAGCAGCCTCTTTGGACAGGGCCTCAATCAGCCCCAGCATTTT	CASSLFGQGLNQPQHF
.	TRBD1	TRBJ1-1	TRBV5-1	TGCGCCAGCAGCTTGGCCCCCGGGACAGGGAAGACTGAAGCTTTCTTT	CASSLAPGTGKTEAFF
.	.	TRBJ1-1	TRBV7-2	TGTGCCAGCAGCTTAGATGCAGGGGATACTGAAGCTTTCTTT	CASSLDAGDTEAFF
.	.	TRBJ1-1	TRBV14	TGTGCCAGCAGCCACAGGGGCGTGAACACTGAAGCTTTCTTT	CASSHRGVNTEAFF
.	.	TRBJ1-2	TRBV9	TGTGCCAGCCGAAGGACACAAGGGTATGGCTACACCTTC	CASRRTQGYGYTF
.	.	TRBJ1-5	TRBV19	TGTGCCAGTAGTATGCACATAGGGGATAGCAATCAGCCCCAGCATTTT	CASSMHIGDSNQPQHF
.	TRBD1	TRBJ1-6	TRBV12-3/TRBV12-4	TGTGCCAGCAGGACAGGGTTGGGCGGGTCCCTCCACTTT	CASRTGLGGSLHF
.	.	TRBJ2-3	TRBV7-2	TGTGCCAGCAGCTTAATGCGGCGGTCTAGCACAGATACGCAGTATTTT	CASSLMRRSSTDTQYF
.	TRBD1	TRBJ2-7	TRBV28	TGTGCCAGCAGTTTAACAGGACAGGGGGCCCACGAGCAGTACTTC	CASSLTGQGAHEQYF
.	TRBD2	TRBJ2-3	TRBV6-2/TRBV6-3	TGTGCCAGCAGCATAGGACGCGGGAGGACGACAGATACGCAGTATTTT	CASSIGRGRTTDTQYF
.	.	TRBJ2-7	TRBV5-3	TGTGCCAGAAGCTCCGGAGCCCCCTACGAGCAGTACTTC	CARSSGAPYEQYF
.	TRBD2	TRBJ2-3	TRBV2	TGTGCCAGCAGTGAAGGCACTAGCGGACTCACAGATACGCAGTATTTT	CASSEGTSGLTDTQYF
.	TRBD1	TRBJ1-5	TRBV11-2	TGTGCCAGCAGCCCGGGACAGAATCAGCCCCAGCATTTT	CASSPGQNQPQHF
.	.	TRBJ2-7	TRBV7-2	TGTGCCAGCAGCGCCCCAAGGAATTCACACACAGGGCGCTACGAGCAGTACTTC	CASSAPRNSHTGRYEQYF
.	.	TRBJ1-1	TRBV3-1/TRBV3-2	TGTGCCAGCAGCCAAGATCGGGAGAGGCCCCCCGCTGAAGCTTTCTTT	CASSQDRERPPAEAFF
.	TRBD1	TRBJ2-1	TRBV4-3	TGCGCCAGCAGCCAAGATAAAGGCCCGGGACAGCACTACAATGAGCAGTTCTTC	CASSQDKGPGQHYNEQFF
.	TRBD2	TRBJ2-7	TRBV7-3	TGTGCCAGCAGTCTTACTAGCGGGAGGGCCTACTACGAGCAGTACTTC	CASSLTSGRAYYEQYF
.	.	TRBJ2-3	TRBV7-2	TGTGCCAGCAGCATTCACACAGATACGCAGTATTTT	CASSIHTDTQYF
.	TRBD1	TRBJ1-5	TRBV28	TGTGCCAGCAGTACGAAAACAGGGGGCTATAGCAATCAGCCCCAGCATTTT	CASSTKTGGYSNQPQHF
once	TRBD1	TRBJ1-3	TRBV23-1	TGCGCCAGCAGTCAATACCTCGGACAGGGTAGTCCGGACACCATATATTTT	CASSQYLGQGSPDTIYF
.	.	TRBJ1-4	TRBV30	TGTGCCTGGGCCAGGGGATCGGCTAATGAAAAACTGTTTTTT	CAWARGSANEKLFF
once	.	TRBJ1-1	TRBV7-9	TGTGCCAGCAGCTTAGCGCGGACAGCTGAAGCTTTCTTT	CASSLARTAEAFF
.	.	TRBJ2-7	TRBV5-4	TGTGCCAGCAGCAGCGGTCCCTACGAGCAGTACTTC	CASSSGPYEQYF
.	TRBD2	TRBJ2-6	TRBV2	TGTGCCAGCAGCCCGGGACTAGCGGGATCAGGGGCCAACGTCCTGACTTTC	CASSPGLAGSGANVLTF
.	.	TRBJ1-1	TRBV5-1	TGCGCCAGCAGCTTGGCGGGGTCCCACGGAGGAGCTTTCTTT	CASSLAGSHGGAFF
.	TRBD1	TRBJ2-5	TRBV6-5	TGTGCCAGCAGGCTGGACAGGGGGAACTCAGAGACCCAGTACTTC	CASRLDRGNSETQYF
.	TRBD1	TRBJ1-1	TRBV19	TGTGCCAGTAACCCCCGGGACAGGGGGCCGAACACTGAAGCTTTCTTT	CASNPRDRGPNTEAFF